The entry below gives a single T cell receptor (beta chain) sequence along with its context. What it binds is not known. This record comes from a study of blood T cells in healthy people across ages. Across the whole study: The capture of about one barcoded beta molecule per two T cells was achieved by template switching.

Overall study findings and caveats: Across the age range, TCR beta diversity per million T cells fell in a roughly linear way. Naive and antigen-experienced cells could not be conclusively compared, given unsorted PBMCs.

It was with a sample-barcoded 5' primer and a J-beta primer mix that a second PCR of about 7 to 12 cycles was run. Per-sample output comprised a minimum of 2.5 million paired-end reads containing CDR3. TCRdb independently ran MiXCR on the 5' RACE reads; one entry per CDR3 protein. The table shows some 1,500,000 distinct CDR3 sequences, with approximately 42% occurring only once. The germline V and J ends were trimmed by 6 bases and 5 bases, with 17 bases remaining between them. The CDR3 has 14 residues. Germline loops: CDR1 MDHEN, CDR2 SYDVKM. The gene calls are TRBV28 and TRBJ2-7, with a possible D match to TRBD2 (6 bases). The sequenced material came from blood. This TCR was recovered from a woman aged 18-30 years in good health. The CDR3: CASSPPGGRNEQYF. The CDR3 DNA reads TGTGCCAGCAGCCCCCCTGGGGGGAGGAACGAGCAGTACTTC.